The 6 T cell receptor beta chains given below trace back to one sample, sequenced in a study of blood T cell repertoires in COVID-19. This table comes from immunoSEQ multiplex PCR, and its TCRdb copy is limited to in-frame clones, with some not included. The sample contains fewer than 200,000 clones, over 75% of which appear only once. Input material: peripheral blood. The receptor source for this set is a woman in her 70s with acute or convalescent COVID-19.

This chain uses TRBV27 with TRBJ2-3, with D possibly being TRBD2 (6 bases). Germline CDR1 reads MNHEY; CDR2 reads SMNVEV (reference sequence). V was trimmed by 5 bases and J by 5 bases, leaving 14 bases between them. The CDR3 spans 14 residues. CDR3 sequence (DNA): TGTGCCAGCAGTACTCCGGGACTTGTAGATACGCAGTATTTT. Protein sequence: CASSTPGLVDTQYF.

J is TRBJ2-5 and V is TRBV7-9; 9 positions agree with TRBD1. Per the germline V gene, CDR1 is SEHNR and CDR2 is FQNEAQ (reference sequence). This CDR3 region has 15 residues. J was trimmed by 1 base and V by 4 bases; bases with no gene match: 4. CDR3 DNA: TGTGCCAGCAGCTCCCGGGACAGGGCCCAAGAGACCCAGTACTTC. Translated, it gives CASSSRDRAQETQYF.

V and J are TRBV14 and TRBJ2-1; 10 nucleotides align to TRBD2. CDR3 length equals 18 residues. Trimming cost V 4 bases and J 2 bases; bases outside gene matches: 11. Germline V gene sequence: CDR1 SGHDN, CDR2 FVKESK. Here the CDR3 reads CASSRHSGLAVPYNEQFF. CDR3 DNA sequence: TGTGCCAGCAGCCGCCACTCCGGACTAGCGGTTCCCTACAATGAGCAGTTCTTC.

In the case of this clone: At one boundary the junction diverges from the germline segment, which might be a read error. This sequence joins TRBV7-2 and TRBJ1-3; D remains ambiguous. The germline gives CDR1 SGHTA, CDR2 FQGNSA. The CDR3 runs 17 residues. The CDR3 coding sequence is TGTGCCAGCAGCTTAGTATCTGGCAGGTCCTCTAGAAACACCATATATTTT. As protein: CASSLVSGRSSRNTIYF. Combining the CDR3 with reference TRBV7-2 and TRBJ1-3 gives the whole variable domain GAGVSQSPSNKVTEKGKDVELRCDPISGHTALYWYRQSLGQGLEFLIYFQGNSAPDKSGLPSDRFSAERTGGSVSTLTIQRTQQEDSAVYLCASSLVSGRSSRNTIYFGEGSWLTVV.

V gene TRBV6-6 combines with J gene TRBJ2-3; 10 bases align to TRBD1. Germline V CDR1 and CDR2: MNHNY, SVGAGI (reference sequence). V dropped 4 bases and J dropped 5; count of bases not matched to a gene: 6. The length of the CDR3 is 15 residues. The CDR3 loop is CASSSRGQGQDTQYF. In DNA form, the CDR3 reads TGTGCCAGCAGTTCTCGGGGACAGGGGCAAGATACGCAGTATTTT.

The chain employs TRBV5-1 and TRBJ2-7; possibly TRBD1 for D (6 bases). V was pared by 1 base and J by 4 bases, with 12 bases between. The germline gives CDR1 SGHRS, CDR2 YFSETQ. The CDR3 has 14 amino acids. The CDR3 nucleotides are TGCGCCAGCAGCTTGTCCAGGGGCTCGTACGAGCAGTACTTC. It encodes CASSLSRGSYEQYF.